This T cell receptor beta chain was identified in a study of human T cells and chemical hapten exposure. Indicated time point: patch test 2, 6 weeks after DPC sensitization. Stated treatment: therapeutic diphenylcyclopropenone sensitization with weekly scalp DPC. The V end was cut by 0 bases, the J end by 6 bases, with 7 bases between. The CDR3 spans 14 residues. Germline lookup yields CDR1 SGHRS and CDR2 YFSETQ. Study observations and caveats: DPC sensitization left the count of TCRs above 1 in 1000 unchanged.

This clonotype was found a few times. The antigen is unknown. One entry per CDR3 protein results from TCRdb running MiXCR on the RACE reads. The table has 110,000 or so distinct CDR3 sequences, roughly a tenth seen once. V usage is TRBV5-1 and J usage is TRBJ1-6; no firm D call. This sample comprised whole blood, obtained in connection with sensitization to the hapten diphenylcyclopropenone (DPC). The source of this sequence is a woman aged 35 to 49 with alopecia areata. Some clones in this sample may be carry-over from other donors' samples. DNA for the CDR3: TGCGCCAGCAGCTTGGGAAGCGGTAATTCACCCCTCCACTTT. It specifies CASSLGSGNSPLHF.